The 12 T cell receptor beta chains presented below share a single source sample, sequenced in a study of blood T cell repertoires in COVID-19. Method: immunoSEQ multiplex PCR; TCRdb's copy keeps in-frame clones and lacks some. Here the sample spans fewer than 600,000 clones, approximately 88% being singletons. The specimen sequenced was PBMCs or T cells enriched from blood (not recorded which). These receptors were obtained from a woman in her thirties or forties who had recovered from COVID-19.

This chain connects TRBV6-2 or TRBV6-3 to TRBJ2-5, with 11 bases fitting TRBD2. J gave up 4 bases and V 4 bases, and 2 bases lay outside the gene matches. The CDR3 covers 14 residues. From germline, CDR1 is MNHEY and CDR2 SVGEGT. The CDR3, as DNA: TGTGCCAGCAGTTCCGGACTAGCGGGAGAGACCCAGTACTTC. This codes for CASSSGLAGETQYF.

The rearrangement links TRBV15 to TRBJ1-4, with 9 bases aligning to TRBD1. Germline CDR1 and CDR2: LNHNV and YYDKDF (reference sequence). This CDR3 comprises 14 residues. J was trimmed by 8 bases and V by 3 bases; bases with no gene match: 4. CDR3 in amino acids: CATSSGQGREKLFF. The CDR3, as DNA: TGTGCCACCAGCAGCGGACAGGGGAGGGAAAAACTGTTTTTT.

This clone was observed a handful of times. This chain connects TRBV7-9 to TRBJ1-6; no reliable D call. Trimming stripped 6 bases from V and 10 bases from J, with 16 bases between. Germline loops: CDR1 SEHNR, CDR2 FQNEAQ (reference sequence). This CDR3 is 14 amino acids long. CDR3 in amino acids: CASRPPWELSPLHF. CDR3 bases: TGTGCCAGCAGGCCCCCGTGGGAGCTCTCACCCCTCCACTTT.

The V and J genes are TRBV7-2 and TRBJ1-4; possible D gene TRBD1, 5 bases. The CDR3 runs to 16 residues. V was pared by 1 base and J by 4 bases, with 13 bases between. Germline V gives CDR1 SGHTA, CDR2 FQGNSA. CDR3 DNA sequence: TGTGCCAGCAGCTTAGGAGGGAGGGGCCTTAATGAAAAACTGTTTTTT. Translating gives CASSLGGRGLNEKLFF.

The rearrangement links TRBV7-2 to TRBJ2-1; D might be TRBD2 (6 bases). The germline V gene encodes CDR1 SGHTA and CDR2 FQGNSA. This CDR3 has 16 amino acids. V was trimmed by 1 base and J by 2 bases, leaving 12 bases between them. Here the CDR3 DNA reads TGTGCCAGCAGCTTAGTGAGTAGCGGAGCCTACAATGAGCAGTTCTTC. Its translation is CASSLVSSGAYNEQFF.

DNA of the CDR3: TGTGCCAGCAGCTGGAGACAGGGGAGGAACACTGAAGCTTTCTTT. This sequence encodes CASSWRQGRNTEAFF. The rearrangement joins TRBV5-6 to TRBJ1-1; 8 bases align to TRBD1. In germline, CDR1 is SGHDT, CDR2 YYEEEE. There are 15 residues in the CDR3. The junction had 5 bases not matched to a gene; V was cut back by 3 bases and J by 1 base. Complete variable domain (other parts from reference TRBV5-6 and TRBJ1-1): DAGVTQSPTHLIKTRGQQVTLRCSPKSGHDTVSWYQQALGQGPQFIFQYYEEEERQRGNFPDRFSGHQFPNYSSELNVNALLLGDSALYLCASSWRQGRNTEAFFGQGTRLTVV.

The chain couples TRBV7-9 to TRBJ2-7; D not certain. Germline V lookup: CDR1 SEHNR, CDR2 FQNEAQ (reference sequence). This CDR3 has 13 amino acids. Trimming shortened V by 1 base and J by 3 bases, and 7 bases separated the two germline ends. In DNA form, the CDR3 reads TGTGCCAGCAGCTTAGGCGGAAACTACGAGCAGTACTTC. Amino acid sequence: CASSLGGNYEQYF.

The chain carries TRBV10-2 and TRBJ2-7, with D maybe TRBD2 (5 bases). This CDR3 has 15 amino acids. Trimming shortened V by 1 base and J by 7 bases, and 17 bases separated the two germline ends. Germline assignment: CDR1 WSHSY and CDR2 SAAADI. CDR3 protein: CASSELVTTSREQYF. CDR3 bases: TGCGCCAGCAGTGAGTTGGTGACTACCTCGCGGGAGCAGTACTTC.

This clone was observed once. V gene TRBV4-1 combines with J gene TRBJ2-1; D call uncertain. V was trimmed by 1 base and J by 7 bases, leaving 8 bases between them. Germline V gene lookup returns CDR1 MGHRA and CDR2 YSYEKL. This CDR3 is built from 13 residues. This CDR3 reads CASSQVLPNEQFF. The DNA of the CDR3 is TGCGCCAGCAGCCAAGTCCTTCCTAATGAGCAGTTCTTC.

V and J are TRBV29-1 and TRBJ2-5; D is possibly TRBD2 (7 bases). The CDR3 is 12 amino acids. The V gene lost 7 bases and the J gene lost 9 bases, with 18 bases spanning the gap. Germline CDR1 SQVTM, CDR2 ANQGSEA. CDR3 amino acids: CSAGDGRGAQYF. The CDR3 nucleotides are TGCAGCGCAGGGGACGGCCGGGGGGCCCAGTACTTC.

The V and J genes are TRBV4-1 and TRBJ2-4, with TRBD1 identical over 9 bases. The CDR3 sequence is 15 residues long. The germline gives CDR1 MGHRA, CDR2 YSYEKL. With V trimmed by 4 bases and J by 5 bases, 6 bases remained unmatched. The CDR3 spells CASSRTDRGENIQYF. The CDR3 DNA follows: TGCGCCAGCAGCCGAACGGACAGGGGAGAAAACATTCAGTACTTC.

This chain connects TRBV5-1 to TRBJ1-4; 7 bases agree with TRBD1. Germline values: CDR1 SGHRS, CDR2 YFSETQ. Trimming removed 2 bases from V and 2 bases from J; junction bases left unmatched: 6. The CDR3 sequence is 16 residues long. The CDR3 loop reads CASSFLTGLTNEKLFF. DNA of the CDR3: TGCGCCAGCAGCTTTTTGACAGGGTTGACTAATGAAAAACTGTTTTTT.